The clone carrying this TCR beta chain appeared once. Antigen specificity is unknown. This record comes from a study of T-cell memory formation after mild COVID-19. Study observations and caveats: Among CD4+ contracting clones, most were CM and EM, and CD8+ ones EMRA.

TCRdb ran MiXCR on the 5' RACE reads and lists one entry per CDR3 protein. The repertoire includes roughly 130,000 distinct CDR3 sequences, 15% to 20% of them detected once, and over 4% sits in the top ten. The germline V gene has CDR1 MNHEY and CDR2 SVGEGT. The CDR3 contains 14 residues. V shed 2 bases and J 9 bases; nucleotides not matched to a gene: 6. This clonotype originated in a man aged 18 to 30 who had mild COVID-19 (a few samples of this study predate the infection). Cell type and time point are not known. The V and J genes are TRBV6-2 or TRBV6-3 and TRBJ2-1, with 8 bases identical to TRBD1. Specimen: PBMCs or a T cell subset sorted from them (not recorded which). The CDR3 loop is CASSYRTGKAEQFF. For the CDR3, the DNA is TGTGCCAGCAGTTACCGGACAGGGAAGGCTGAGCAGTTCTTC.